This T cell receptor (beta chain) came from a study of T cell changes during pregnancy in multiple sclerosis. TCRdb's table, derived via immunoSEQ multiplex PCR, lists solely in-frame clones and lacks some. Among about 40,000 clones, roughly 87% were seen once, and the ten largest hold 0.45% to 0.65%. From germline, CDR1 is GTSNPN and CDR2 SVGIG (reference sequence). The CDR3 covers 13 residues. Trimming left V 5 bases short and J 4 bases short, with 14 bases between. The chain joins TRBV30 to TRBJ1-1; D is possibly TRBD1 (5 bases). Sequenced material: CD4+ T cells from peripheral blood mononuclear cells, taken in the first trimester of pregnancy. The sequence was collected from a female donor with multiple sclerosis, enrolled in a pregnancy study. The chain's CDR3 is CAWGDSWGTEAFF. For the CDR3, the DNA is TGTGCCTGGGGGGACTCCTGGGGCACTGAAGCTTTCTTT.